This TCR beta chain stems from a study of cytomegalovirus exposure and HLA in healthy donors. Both 60 Vbeta primers and 13 Jbeta primers went into the PCR. Clones were sequenced by immunoSEQ multiplex PCR, and TCRdb holds only the in-frame ones, with some missing. The sample records over 85,000 clones, approximately 80% being singletons. The sequence derives from a male donor in good health and CMV-seropositive. Sequencing was carried out using PBMCs.

The DNA for the CDR3 is TGTGCCAGCAGCTTGGGGCAGTTCCTTTCCAGCTACACCTTC. Translation gives CASSLGQFLSSYTF. The chain joins TRBV5-6 to TRBJ1-2, with D uncertain. The CDR3 is 14 amino acids. Germline assignment: CDR1 SGHDT and CDR2 YYEEEE. V was pared by 0 bases and J by 9 bases, with 15 bases between.